This T cell receptor beta chain was documented in a study of long-term antiretroviral therapy in people with HIV. Study-level points and caveats: Post-treatment diversity went higher with ART but stayed below transplant donor controls. Controls exceeded HIV repertoires in CDR3 length range.

Run at survey level, the immunoSEQ assay was version v3.0. Some clones are missing from TCRdb's copy, which holds only in-frame ones; the method was immunoSEQ multiplex PCR. The sample has around 25,000 clones, about 76% seen once. Every single participant having HIV got treatment inside the United States. The study used samples holding roughly 0.85-11 million cryopreserved PBMC before DNA extraction. V dropped 2 bases and J dropped 5 bases, with 12 bases sitting between them. There are 14 residues in the CDR3. Germline CDR1 and CDR2: SGHTA and FQGTGA. A word on this clone: Its antigen is unidentified.

The source of this sequence is a woman in her late teens or twenties with HIV. Sequencing was performed on unsorted PBMCs, taken at the start of antiretroviral therapy, before treatment. J is TRBJ1-1 and V is TRBV7-3; TRBD1 is a possible D gene (5 bases). The CDR3 reads CASSLGGRRTEAFF. The CDR3 nucleotides read TGTGCCAGCAGCTTAGGGGGGAGGAGGACTGAAGCTTTCTTT.